Presented here are 8 T cell receptor beta chains from one specimen sequenced in a study of blood T cell repertoires in COVID-19. The table came from immunoSEQ multiplex PCR; TCRdb's copy has only in-frame clones and leaves some out. The repertoire holds more than 110,000 clones, with approximately 80% as singletons. Sequencing input: peripheral blood. These receptors were obtained from a woman of 80 years or more in a cohort sampled during active or convalescent COVID-19.

This chain links TRBV28 with TRBJ1-2; D is possibly TRBD1 (6 bases). Trimming stripped 6 bases from V and 8 bases from J, with 10 bases between. The V gene's germline CDR1 is MDHEN and CDR2 SYDVKM. CDR3 length: 11 amino acids. CDR3 residues: CASRGAVGYTF. DNA of the CDR3: TGTGCCAGCAGGGGGGCTGTAGGCTACACCTTC.

The chain has TRBV6-5 and TRBJ2-5; maybe TRBD1 (6 bases). CDR3 length: 14 amino acids. Germline values: CDR1 MNHEY, CDR2 SVGAGI. Trimming removed 7 bases at V and 5 bases at J, with 17 bases between. The CDR3 nucleotides read TGTGCCAGCAATCCCAGAGACAGGTGGGAGACCCAGTACTTC. Amino acids: CASNPRDRWETQYF.

This rearrangement joins TRBV7-9 to TRBJ1-2; the D is unclear. The V gene lost 3 bases and the J gene lost 3 bases, with 8 bases spanning the gap. This CDR3 contains 13 residues. Germline V gene sequence: CDR1 SEHNR, CDR2 FQNEAQ (reference sequence). CDR3 protein: CASSFDKDYGYTF. The CDR3 DNA is TGTGCCAGCAGCTTCGACAAGGACTATGGCTACACCTTC.

This clone appeared once. This chain links TRBV18 with TRBJ1-1; 8 bases agree with TRBD1. There are 14 residues in the CDR3. J was trimmed by 6 bases and V by 3 bases; bases with no gene match: 6. CDR1 is KGHSH, CDR2 LQKENI, per germline. CDR3 sequence (DNA): TGTGCCAGCTCACCCAAGACAGGGGACGCTGAAGCTTTCTTT. Translation gives CASSPKTGDAEAFF.

The gene calls are TRBV5-4 and TRBJ2-1, with D maybe TRBD1 (6 bases). Germline V gene lookup returns CDR1 SGHNT and CDR2 YYREEE (reference sequence). This CDR3 region has 16 residues. V was cut by 4 bases and J by 1 base, with 15 bases left in between. CDR3 residues: CASSPGHQSSYNEQFF. CDR3 coding DNA: TGTGCCAGCAGCCCGGGACACCAGTCTTCCTACAATGAGCAGTTCTTC.

The rearrangement uses TRBV9 and TRBJ1-4; 10 bases fit TRBD1. The CDR3 is made up of 16 amino acids. V lost 0 bases, J lost 7 bases, and 6 bases stayed unmatched. The V gene's germline CDR1 is SGDLS and CDR2 YYNGEE. The chain's CDR3 is CASSVGVGTGAEKLFF. The CDR3 nucleotides are TGTGCCAGCAGCGTAGGTGTAGGGACAGGGGCTGAAAAACTGTTTTTT.

This sequence joins TRBV7-2 and TRBJ2-5; 9 nucleotides align to TRBD2. There are 14 residues in the CDR3. CDR1 is SGHTA, CDR2 FQGNSA, per germline. J was trimmed by 4 bases and V by 5 bases; bases with no gene match: 5. CDR3 coding DNA: TGTGCCAGCAGCCCAGGACTAGCGTCAGAGACCCAGTACTTC. Translated, it gives CASSPGLASETQYF. Filled out from reference TRBV7-2 and TRBJ2-5, the complete variable domain reads GAGVSQSPSNKVTEKGKDVELRCDPISGHTALYWYRQSLGQGLEFLIYFQGNSAPDKSGLPSDRFSAERTGGSVSTLTIQRTQQEDSAVYLCASSPGLASETQYFGPGTRLLVL.

With respect to this clone: Its ends do not fully match the called genes, so a read error is possible. This rearrangement joins TRBV5-1 to TRBJ2-5; TRBD2 matches 7 bases. Germline values: CDR1 SGHRS, CDR2 YFSETQ. The CDR3 loop spans 15 amino acids. Written as DNA, the CDR3 is TGCCCCAGCAGCTTGGGGGGGGGAGCCCGAGAGACCCAGTACTTC. Translation gives CPSSLGGGARETQYF.